This TCR beta chain was documented in a study of OX40 agonist ivuxolimab in advanced cancers. The assay was immunoSEQ multiplex PCR, and TCRdb's table has in-frame clones only and misses some. Among tens of thousands of clones listed, around 83% were seen once. Germline trimming cut 4 bases from V and 2 bases from J; bases unmatched to any gene: 10. Per germline, CDR1 SGHTS and CDR2 YDEGEE. The CDR3 is made up of 16 amino acids. The input for sequencing was CD4+ or CD8+ T cells sorted from blood, taken in a trial of the OX40 agonist ivuxolimab. The chain joins TRBV5-8 to TRBJ2-3, with 7 bases that match TRBD2. The TCR was taken from an adult with an advanced solid tumor such as melanoma, head and neck, liver or kidney cancer. CDR3 nucleotide sequence: TGTGCCAGCAGCCCATACGTTGGGACTAACACAGATACGCAGTATTTT. Its translation is CASSPYVGTNTDTQYF.